This T cell receptor beta chain appears in the sequencing data of a study of OX40 agonist ivuxolimab in advanced cancers. Assay used: immunoSEQ multiplex PCR; TCRdb lists only in-frame clones, some missing. Altogether some 83,000 clones are present, around 85% being singletons, with the ten largest covering under 8%. The germline V and J ends were trimmed by 7 bases and 8 bases, with 12 bases remaining between them. Germline V gene sequence: CDR1 SNHLY, CDR2 FYNNEI. This CDR3 is 12 amino acids long. This TCR derives from an adult with an advanced solid tumor such as melanoma, head and neck, liver or kidney cancer. The V gene is TRBV2, the J gene TRBJ2-1; the D gene is possibly TRBD1 (7 bases). The specimen was CD4+ or CD8+ T cells sorted from blood, collected in a trial of the OX40 agonist ivuxolimab. CDR3 loop: CASTQGGDEQFF. The CDR3 DNA follows: TGTGCCAGCACTCAGGGGGGCGATGAGCAGTTCTTC.